This record looks at one T cell receptor (beta chain) sequence and its context. In its sample, this clonotype was seen many times. Which antigen it targets is not known. Base-call qualities are not available, and no considerably larger clone is one nucleotide away. The data belong to a study of regulatory T cells in long-lasting Graves disease (dated by TCRdb to the early 2020s). Background for the entire study: Newly diagnosed Graves' disease patients had taken antithyroid drugs for less than 3 months. Patients with persistent Graves' disease were compared with patients with newly diagnosed Graves' disease using TCR sequencing and RNA sequencing of peripheral blood. The study was registered as a clinical trial and conducted in China. A total of 33 samples underwent TCR sequencing, from roughly 13 patients with persistent Graves' disease and 20 patients with newly diagnosed Graves' disease. Study-wide findings and limitations: Persistent patients shared more public clonotypes among themselves (roughly 2,700) than newly diagnosed patients did (about 970). The authors noted that the small sample size was a limitation that may lower accuracy. Persistent Graves' disease patients showed lower TCR Shannon entropy and fewer highly expanded clones than newly diagnosed patients, suggesting clonal expansion. Only the TCR beta chain was sequenced and analyzed. Preferential use of TRBV28, TRBJ1-2 and TRBJ2-5 was observed in persistent disease, whereas TRBV20-1 and TRBJ2-1 were favored in newly diagnosed disease. Because the primary lesion, thyroid tissue, could not be accessed, the study looked at peripheral blood alone.

The time point label corresponds to: newly diagnosed GD, antithyroid drugs for less than 3 months. For both TCR sequencing and RNA sequencing, RNA was extracted from PBMCs in TRIzol. The diagnosis of Graves' disease followed American Thyroid Association guidelines. Patients were recruited from an endocrinology department in Xi'an, China. From each patient, approximately 10 milliliters of peripheral blood was collected into an EDTA anticoagulant tube. Ficoll Paque Plus density gradient separation was used to isolate PBMCs, and no additional T cell sorting was done. RNA quality was checked with an Agilent 2100 Bioanalyzer and agarose gel, and concentration with a NanoDrop 2000. The library was built by means of multiplex PCR. For sequencing, an Illumina HiSeq 4000 was employed. TCR beta libraries were built with iRepertoire HTBI primers and Arm-PCR amplification of CDR3 regions. Before sequencing, the PCR products went through gel purification. In the paper's pipeline: Across samples, 60 to 75 TRBV and 13 to 15 TRBJ segments were identified and used for gene usage analysis of CDR3 amino acid clonotypes. COPE and FqMerger were used to merge filtered high-quality paired reads into contigs. BLAST was used to align contigs to the IMGT TRBV, TRBD and TRBJ reference genes, and CDR3 was defined following IMGT. Highly expanded clones were defined as clonotypes with a frequency above 0.1%. Shannon entropy served as the measure of repertoire diversity, while the Gini coefficient captured V-J evenness. Public clonotypes were defined as clonotypes shared by more than one individual. TCRdb reworked the public reads: Q25 trimming with fastp, MiXCR clone assembly, productive beta chains retained. Entries that share a CDR3 protein sequence are merged under the most common genes and DNA. TCRdb, rather than the study authors, made the V and J calls. Across this sample there are around 400,000 distinct CDR3 sequences, with 15% seen only once. The top ten clones comprise 22% of the sample.

The CDR3 sequence holds 14 residues, the cysteine and phenylalanine included. Only the CDR3 region is kept as DNA, spanning 42 bases read in frame from base 1. CDR1 and CDR2 are drawn from the germline V gene (reference sequence): SGHKS, YYEKEE. Here V drops 5 bases and J drops 6 bases, and the junction holds 8 bases not matched to any gene. The source material was peripheral blood mononuclear cells (PBMCs), sampled at new diagnosis, from a patient treated with antithyroid drugs. This chain joins TRBV5-5 to TRBJ2-7; TRBD2 aligns with 10 central bases. The sequence derives from a female donor with Graves disease. The CDR3: CASREPGLAIEQYF. The nucleotides read TGTGCCAGCAGAGAACCGGGACTAGCGATCGAGCAGTACTTC. Beyond the CDR3, the reference TRBV5-5 and TRBJ2-7 genes provide the residues; the full variable domain reads: DAGVTQSPTHLIKTRGQQVTLRCSPISGHKSVSWYQQVLGQGPQFIFQYYEKEERGRGNFPDRFSARQFPNYSSELNVNALLLGDSALYLCASREPGLAIEQYFGPGTRLTVT.